Following are 30 T cell receptor beta chains from one sample sequenced in a study of blood T cell repertoires in COVID-19. The repertoire was sequenced with immunoSEQ multiplex PCR; TCRdb's copy has only in-frame clones and lacks some. Of 260,000 or so clones listed, around 85% are singletons. Sequences were obtained from PBMCs or T cells enriched from blood (not recorded which). The origin of the receptors is a woman between 45 and 60 years old who had recovered from COVID-19.

The chain carries TRBV5-4 and TRBJ2-7; 9 nucleotides match TRBD2. CDR3 length: 16 amino acids. V was clipped by 2 bases and J by 1 base; unmatched bases: 7. Germline V gene data show CDR1 as SGHNT and CDR2 as YYREEE (reference sequence). This CDR3 is CASSLYGGGGSYEQYF. CDR3 coding DNA: TGTGCCAGCAGCTTATATGGCGGGGGGGGTTCCTACGAGCAGTACTTC.

The DNA for the CDR3 is TGTGCCAGCAGAACTACAGGGTTCACAGATACGCAGTATTTT. Translation: CASRTTGFTDTQYF. The J gene is TRBJ2-3, the V gene TRBV6-5, with D perhaps matching TRBD1 (6 bases). This CDR3 region has 14 residues. Germline V CDR1 and CDR2: MNHEY, SVGAGI. Trimming cost V 6 bases and J 2 bases, with 12 bases left between them.

The genes are TRBV7-6 and TRBJ2-7; 10 bases agree with TRBD2. Germline V lookup: CDR1 SGHVS, CDR2 FNYEAQ. The junction had 7 bases not matched to a gene; V was cut back by 5 bases and J by 0 bases. The CDR3 is made up of 16 amino acids. CDR3 DNA sequence: TGTGCCAGCAGCCAAGCGGGAGGGTCCTTCTCCTACGAGCAGTACTTC. Translated: CASSQAGGSFSYEQYF.

This rearrangement joins TRBV9 to TRBJ2-1; TRBD2 agrees at 15 bases. CDR3 length: 15 residues. Germline CDR1 is SGDLS and CDR2 is YYNGEE. With V trimmed by 3 bases and J by 9 bases, 4 bases remained unmatched. DNA of the CDR3: TGTGCCAGCAGCGAGGGACTAGCGGGAGGTGGTGAGCAGTTCTTC. Amino acid sequence: CASSEGLAGGGEQFF.

V usage is TRBV15 and J usage is TRBJ2-3; D is possibly TRBD1 (5 bases). The CDR3 totals 14 residues. CDR1 and CDR2 (germline): LNHNV, YYDKDF (reference sequence). V was clipped by 0 bases and J by 4 bases, with 8 bases between them. In DNA, the CDR3 is TGTGCCACCAGCAGAGAGACAGAGGCAGATACGCAGTATTTT. Its translation: CATSRETEADTQYF.

CDR3: CASSPGLLQGNTQYF. CDR3 coding DNA: TGTGCCAGCTCACCAGGGCTCCTACAGGGCAATACGCAGTATTTT. The chain uses TRBV18 and TRBJ2-3; D perhaps matches TRBD1 (6 bases). V was shortened by 2 bases and J by 7 bases, with 16 bases between the two germline ends. This CDR3 contains 15 residues. Germline V gives CDR1 KGHSH, CDR2 LQKENI.

The chain recombines TRBV28 with TRBJ1-6; D ambiguous. The V and J ends lost 6 bases and 0 bases respectively, with 18 bases between them. The CDR3 runs to 18 residues. Germline V gives CDR1 MDHEN, CDR2 SYDVKM. CDR3 in DNA: TGTGCCAGCAGACTCCAATACACCGGGAGCTCCTATAATTCACCCCTCCACTTT. Amino acid sequence: CASRLQYTGSSYNSPLHF.

This clone was found a few times. The CDR3 loop reads CASTPGTRVMGDTQYF. Here the CDR3 DNA reads TGTGCCAGCACCCCAGGGACTAGGGTAATGGGAGATACGCAGTATTTT. The chain links TRBV28 to TRBJ2-3; 8 nucleotides line up with TRBD2. Germline V CDR1 and CDR2: MDHEN, SYDVKM. The CDR3 runs to 16 residues. The V segment lost 7 bases and the J segment 5 bases; nucleotides outside the gene matches: 14.

The chain has TRBV27 and TRBJ1-1; D might be TRBD1 (5 bases). This CDR3 contains 15 residues. Trimming took off 3 bases at V and 4 bases at J, with 15 bases between the two ends. The germline CDR1 and CDR2 sequences are MNHEY and SMNVEV (reference sequence). The CDR3 region has the DNA TGTGCCAGCAGTTTTTCGGGCAGGGTGGGCACTGAAGCTTTCTTT. Translating gives CASSFSGRVGTEAFF.

The V call is TRBV19, the J call TRBJ1-6, with D uncertain. V was pared by 6 bases and J by 6 bases, with 12 bases between. CDR1 and CDR2 from the germline V gene are LNHDA and SQIVND (reference sequence). This CDR3 comprises 14 residues. The CDR3 DNA follows: TGTGCCAGTAGCTTGACTGGACTTAATTCACCCCTCCACTTT. Its protein is CASSLTGLNSPLHF.

The chain joins TRBV9 to TRBJ1-3, with D possibly TRBD1 on 6 matching bases. The CDR3 consists of 18 residues. The ends were cut back, 0 bases at V and 0 bases at J, with 16 bases in the middle. From germline, CDR1 is SGDLS and CDR2 YYNGEE. CDR3 sequence (DNA): TGTGCCAGCAGCGTAGACCCGGGACATCAGGCCTCTGGAAACACCATATATTTT. This translates into CASSVDPGHQASGNTIYF.

The chain has TRBV6-5 and TRBJ2-1, with TRBD1 as a possible D gene (5 bases). Trimming cost V 2 bases and J 7 bases, with 12 bases left between them. The CDR3 sequence is 14 residues long. Germline-derived CDR1 and CDR2 are MNHEY and SVGAGI. The CDR3 region is CASSYGAGLNEQFF. CDR3 coding DNA: TGTGCCAGCAGTTACGGGGCAGGGTTGAATGAGCAGTTCTTC.

The rearrangement uses TRBV19 and TRBJ1-2, with 7 bases that match TRBD1. CDR3 length equals 16 residues. Per the germline V gene, CDR1 is LNHDA and CDR2 is SQIVND (reference sequence). Unmatched junction bases numbered 12, after V lost 4 bases and J lost 4 bases. CDR3 bases: TGTGCCAGTAGTACGGGGACAGTCCGAACTCTCTATGGCTACACCTTC. Protein sequence: CASSTGTVRTLYGYTF.

This clone was observed a handful of times. CDR3 region: CASSDVGQSNTEAFF. CDR3 DNA: TGTGCCAGCAGTGACGTAGGACAGTCTAACACTGAAGCTTTCTTT. This rearrangement joins TRBV6-1 to TRBJ1-1, with a weak D call TRBD1 (6 bases). The CDR3 runs to 15 residues. From germline, CDR1 is MNHNS and CDR2 SASEGT. Trimming pared 3 bases from V and 2 bases from J, leaving 13 bases between.

As for this clone: The sample contains more than one DNA sequence encoding this CDR3. Here the CDR3 DNA reads TGTGCCAGCAGGCCCGGGACAGGGAACACTGAAGCTTTCTTT. It is translated as CASRPGTGNTEAFF. The rearrangement links TRBV28 to TRBJ1-1; TRBD1 agrees at 8 bases. The CDR3 length is 14 residues. The germline CDR1 and CDR2 sequences are MDHEN and SYDVKM. V was pared by 6 bases and J by 1 base, with 4 bases of the junction left unmatched.

The CDR3 DNA follows: TGTGCCAGCAGTTACTCGCCGGGTTTTGGCGCTGAAGCTTTCTTT. Translated: CASSYSPGFGAEAFF. The chain employs TRBV6-5 and TRBJ1-1; D not certain. Per the germline V gene, CDR1 is MNHEY and CDR2 is SVGAGI. The CDR3 length is 15 residues. V lost 0 bases to trimming and J lost 6 bases, with 14 bases between them.

The chain uses TRBV18 and TRBJ1-3; D possibly corresponds to TRBD1 (5 bases). The CDR3 length is 16 residues. Trimming pared 3 bases from V and 0 bases from J, leaving 12 bases between. CDR1 is KGHSH, CDR2 LQKENI, per germline. In DNA, the CDR3 is TGTGCCAGCTCACCTTCGGGCGGACACTCTGGAAACACCATATATTTT. It yields the protein CASSPSGGHSGNTIYF.

The chain links TRBV7-9 to TRBJ2-3, with a possible D match to TRBD1 (6 bases). Looked up from germline, CDR1 is SEHNR and CDR2 is FQNEAQ (reference sequence). CDR3 length: 16 amino acids. Deletions cut 5 bases from V and 5 bases from J, with 20 bases between. CDR3 sequence: CASSSVATGLGDTQYF. CDR3 DNA: TGTGCCAGCAGCAGCGTTGCAACAGGGCTGGGAGATACGCAGTATTTT.

The chain recombines TRBV6-6 with TRBJ1-2, with TRBD1 as a possible D gene (6 bases). Germline assignment: CDR1 MNHNY and CDR2 SVGAGI (reference sequence). This CDR3 is built from 13 residues. The V and J ends lost 7 bases and 4 bases respectively, with 13 bases between them. The CDR3 coding sequence is TGTGCCAGCAATTCCGACAGGCTCTATGGCTACACCTTC. Translation gives CASNSDRLYGYTF.

The chain links TRBV5-1 to TRBJ1-2; 11 nucleotides align to TRBD1. CDR3 length: 14 residues. Germline CDR1 and CDR2: SGHRS and YFSETQ. The V segment lost 5 bases and the J segment 6 bases; nucleotides outside the gene matches: 6. The CDR3 coding sequence is TGCGCCAGCAGAAATGGACAGGGGGCCGATGGCTACACCTTC. Its translation is CASRNGQGADGYTF.

This chain joins TRBV5-4 and TRBJ2-1; D is perhaps TRBD2 (6 bases). Per germline, CDR1 SGHNT and CDR2 YYREEE (reference sequence). The CDR3 contains 17 residues. V lost 4 bases and J 1 base, leaving 18 bases between the germline ends. The CDR3 loop is CASSNGGSGGSYNEQFF. DNA of the CDR3: TGTGCCAGCAGCAATGGGGGGTCGGGTGGTTCCTACAATGAGCAGTTCTTC.

This clone was recorded only once. V usage is TRBV2 and J usage is TRBJ1-1, with D possibly matching TRBD1 (6 bases). From germline, CDR1 is SNHLY and CDR2 FYNNEI. V lost 8 bases and J lost 1, with 11 bases in between. The CDR3 totals 13 residues. The CDR3 region has the DNA TGTGCCAGCGACAGGTTTAAGAACACTGAAGCTTTCTTT. Translating it yields CASDRFKNTEAFF.

The genes are TRBV19 and TRBJ1-2, with D unclear. Trimming took 7 bases from V and 0 from J, leaving 9 bases between them. Germline loops: CDR1 LNHDA, CDR2 SQIVND (reference sequence). The CDR3 covers 13 residues. The CDR3 here is CASTAASNYGYTF. DNA for the CDR3: TGTGCCAGTACGGCGGCATCTAACTATGGCTACACCTTC.

V usage is TRBV5-1 and J usage is TRBJ1-4, with TRBD1 matching over 11 bases. Germline CDR1 and CDR2: SGHRS and YFSETQ. CDR3 length equals 17 residues. Trimming cost V 4 bases and J 0 bases; bases outside gene matches: 5. The CDR3 DNA follows: TGCGCCAGCAGCATCGGGACAGGGGGTACAACTAATGAAAAACTGTTTTTT. It specifies CASSIGTGGTTNEKLFF.

The chain is built from TRBV28 and TRBJ2-1; D call uncertain. CDR3 length equals 13 residues. V lost 6 bases to trimming and J lost 4 bases, with 10 bases between them. Germline V gene sequence: CDR1 MDHEN, CDR2 SYDVKM. CDR3 protein: CASRPHGYNEQFF. As DNA, the CDR3 is TGTGCCAGCAGACCTCACGGTTACAATGAGCAGTTCTTC.

CDR3 DNA: TGTGCCAGCTCAATGGACAGGGAGACCCAGTACTTC. It yields the protein CASSMDRETQYF. The V gene is TRBV18, the J gene TRBJ2-5; 7 bases match TRBD1. V lost 5 bases to trimming and J lost 5 bases; unmatched junction nucleotides: 2. The CDR3 loop spans 12 amino acids. Germline assignment: CDR1 KGHSH and CDR2 LQKENI.

This clone was seen once. This sequence joins TRBV4-1 and TRBJ1-3; no clear D. This CDR3 is 13 amino acids long. Germline CDR1 MGHRA, CDR2 YSYEKL. Trimming cost V 2 bases and J 8 bases, with 10 bases left between them. The CDR3 DNA follows: TGCGCCAGCAGCCAACGGCGGTCGGACACCATATATTTT. Protein sequence: CASSQRRSDTIYF.

About this clone itself: Other DNA variants within this sample encode the same CDR3. The rearrangement uses TRBV19 and TRBJ1-1; D is unclear. Trimming took 3 bases from V and 6 from J, leaving 8 bases between them. The germline CDR1 and CDR2 sequences are LNHDA and SQIVND (reference sequence). The length of the CDR3 is 12 residues. The CDR3 reads CASSIGLAEAFF. The CDR3 bases are TGTGCCAGTAGTATCGGGTTAGCTGAAGCTTTCTTT.

The J gene is TRBJ2-3, the V gene TRBV5-1; maybe TRBD2 (7 bases). V was pared by 4 bases and J by 2 bases, with 14 bases between. The V gene's germline CDR1 is SGHRS and CDR2 YFSETQ. The CDR3 extends over 15 amino acids. CDR3 in amino acids: CASSRAGANTDTQYF. In DNA, the CDR3 is TGCGCCAGCAGCCGCGCGGGGGCTAACACAGATACGCAGTATTTT.

This sequence joins TRBV12-5 and TRBJ1-1; TRBD1 agrees at 11 bases. CDR3 length: 17 amino acids. Losses at the gene ends were 5 bases for V and 0 bases for J; bases not matched to a gene: 8. The germline V gene has CDR1 LGHNT and CDR2 FRNRAP. Here the CDR3 DNA reads TGTGCTAGTGGTACGGACAGGGGGCCCTCCATGAACACTGAAGCTTTCTTT. Translated, it gives CASGTDRGPSMNTEAFF.